Each of the 24 T cell receptor beta chains below was sequenced from the same sample in a study of blood T cell repertoires in COVID-19. Profiled with immunoSEQ multiplex PCR; TCRdb holds only in-frame clones, not every one. This table has tens of thousands of clones, 75% to 90% appearing once. Sample: peripheral blood. The source is a human donor in a cohort sampled during active COVID-19. The donor label of this sample is uncertain.

The chain carries TRBV9 and TRBJ2-5, with 13 bases lining up with TRBD2. The V and J ends lost 4 bases and 4 bases, in that order; junction bases with no gene match: 10. This CDR3 is 17 amino acids long. CDR1 is SGDLS and CDR2 is YYNGEE in the germline V gene. CDR3 DNA: TGTGCCAGCAGCCGAACTAGCGGGGGGGCCACGAGAGAGACCCAGTACTTC. Its translation is CASSRTSGGATRETQYF.

V gene TRBV7-8 combines with J gene TRBJ2-3; 12 nucleotides align to TRBD2. With 5 bases clipped from V and 10 bases from J, the junction kept 13 bases outside the gene matches. CDR3 size: 16 residues. Germline V gives CDR1 SGHVS, CDR2 FQNEAQ. CDR3 coding DNA: TGTGCCAGCAGCGAACCCGGGCTAGCGGGGGGGCTAGCGCAGTATTTT. This translates into CASSEPGLAGGLAQYF.

This clone was seen only once. The chain combines TRBV7-8 with TRBJ1-3; D ambiguous. From germline, CDR1 is SGHVS and CDR2 FQNEAQ. CDR3 length: 15 amino acids. V dropped 1 base and J dropped 0 bases, with 7 bases sitting between them. This chain's CDR3 is CASSLDIPSGNTIYF. CDR3 nucleotides: TGTGCCAGCAGCTTAGACATACCCTCTGGAAACACCATATATTTT.

The chain has TRBV4-1 and TRBJ2-7; TRBD2 matches 14 bases. The length of the CDR3 is 14 residues. V lost 4 bases, J lost 7 bases, and 3 bases stayed unmatched. CDR1 and CDR2 from the germline V gene are MGHRA and YSYEKL. CDR3 loop: CASSRGLAGEEQYF. The CDR3 nucleotides read TGCGCCAGCAGCCGGGGACTAGCGGGGGAAGAGCAGTACTTC.

The rearrangement joins TRBV27 to TRBJ1-5, with a possible D match to TRBD1 (5 bases). The CDR3 is made up of 14 amino acids. Germline CDR1 MNHEY, CDR2 SMNVEV (reference sequence). The germline V and J ends were trimmed by 7 bases and 1 base, with 11 bases remaining between them. The CDR3: CASMAGTSNQPQHF. CDR3 nucleotides: TGTGCCAGCATGGCGGGGACGAGCAATCAGCCCCAGCATTTT.

The CDR3 DNA is TGTGCCAGCAGCTTCGGACAGGGGGATGGCTACACCTTC. Its translation is CASSFGQGDGYTF. The chain employs TRBV5-5 and TRBJ1-2; 10 positions agree with TRBD1. The CDR3 consists of 13 residues. V was clipped by 2 bases and J by 6 bases; unmatched bases: 1. Per germline, CDR1 SGHKS and CDR2 YYEKEE (reference sequence).

The gene calls are TRBV4-2 and TRBJ2-2; 7 nucleotides line up with TRBD2. The CDR3 has 16 residues. Germline V lookup: CDR1 LGHNA, CDR2 YNFKEQ. The V gene end was trimmed by 0 bases and the J gene end by 4 bases; junction bases not matched to a gene: 5. As DNA, the CDR3 is TGTGCCAGCAGCCAAGAAGCGAGCGGGATCACCGGGGAGCTGTTTTTT. It encodes CASSQEASGITGELFF.

This clone appeared once. The genes are TRBV10-3 and TRBJ1-1; the D gene is possibly TRBD1 (5 bases). Germline lookup yields CDR1 ENHRY and CDR2 SYGVKD. There are 13 residues in the CDR3. The V end lost 6 bases, the J end lost 6 bases, and 14 bases lay between the germline ends. CDR3 loop: CAISSDLGAEAFF. CDR3 sequence (DNA): TGTGCCATCAGCTCAGACCTAGGGGCTGAAGCTTTCTTT.

V gene TRBV5-1 combines with J gene TRBJ2-2; D might be TRBD2 (6 bases). The CDR3 loop spans 16 amino acids. In germline, CDR1 is SGHRS, CDR2 YFSETQ. Trimming pared 4 bases from V and 4 bases from J, leaving 17 bases between. For the CDR3, the DNA is TGCGCCAGCAGCCCCCAGGGCGGGGTGATCACCGGGGAGCTGTTTTTT. This codes for CASSPQGGVITGELFF.

This chain connects TRBV2 to TRBJ2-2; a possible D gene is TRBD2 (6 bases). The CDR3 extends over 15 amino acids. Trimming removed 6 bases from V and 0 bases from J, with 11 bases in between. The germline V gene encodes CDR1 SNHLY and CDR2 FYNNEI. The CDR3, as DNA: TGTGCCAGCAGGGGGGGACTCACGAACACCGGGGAGCTGTTTTTT. This encodes CASRGGLTNTGELFF.

The chain employs TRBV7-8 and TRBJ2-3; maybe TRBD2 (5 bases). The CDR3 extends over 18 amino acids. Per germline, CDR1 SGHVS and CDR2 FQNEAQ. Trimming stripped 1 base from V and 3 bases from J, with 20 bases between. The CDR3 DNA is TGTGCCAGCAGCTTAGATTGGCTGAGGGCAGCAAAAACAGATACGCAGTATTTT. Translating it yields CASSLDWLRAAKTDTQYF.

The V call is TRBV5-1, the J call TRBJ1-2; 7 bases map to TRBD1. CDR3 size: 15 residues. The germline V gene encodes CDR1 SGHRS and CDR2 YFSETQ. V shed 0 bases, J shed 4 bases, and the junction held 6 bases outside the gene matches. CDR3 residues: CASSLDGRGSYGYTF. In DNA form, the CDR3 reads TGCGCCAGCAGCTTGGATGGCAGGGGGAGCTATGGCTACACCTTC.

The J gene is TRBJ2-5, the V gene TRBV4-2; D might be TRBD2 (7 bases). Germline-derived CDR1 and CDR2 are LGHNA and YNFKEQ. Between the trimmed V and J ends, which lost 1 base and 4 bases, there was a span of 19 bases. The CDR3 spans 17 residues. The CDR3 DNA is TGTGCCAGCAGCCAAGGCCAGTTGGGGGGGCACGGAGAGACCCAGTACTTC. Residues: CASSQGQLGGHGETQYF.

The V and J genes are TRBV6-5 and TRBJ1-2; the match to TRBD1 covers 8 bases. The CDR3 sequence is 15 residues long. J was trimmed by 0 bases and V by 7 bases; bases with no gene match: 7. The germline CDR1 and CDR2 sequences are MNHEY and SVGAGI. CDR3 amino acids: CASNKQGGANYGYTF. As DNA, the CDR3 is TGTGCCAGCAACAAACAGGGGGGAGCTAACTATGGCTACACCTTC.

The rearrangement uses TRBV10-3 and TRBJ2-1; 9 nucleotides agree with TRBD2. Per germline, CDR1 ENHRY and CDR2 SYGVKD. This CDR3 is built from 13 residues. J was trimmed by 8 bases and V by 4 bases; bases with no gene match: 3. DNA of the CDR3: TGTGCCATCAGTGGGCTAGCGGGGTATGAGCAGTTCTTC. It encodes CAISGLAGYEQFF.

The chain combines TRBV11-2 with TRBJ1-4; 7 bases agree with TRBD1. Germline lookup yields CDR1 SGHAT and CDR2 FQNNGV. The V and J ends lost 5 bases and 2 bases, in that order; junction bases with no gene match: 8. The CDR3 is 16 amino acids. The CDR3: CASSLRQGRTNEKLFF. The CDR3 DNA follows: TGTGCCAGCAGCCTACGACAGGGCCGGACTAATGAAAAACTGTTTTTT.

The genes are TRBV5-6 and TRBJ1-2; 9 nucleotides align to TRBD1. The CDR3 covers 14 residues. CDR1 and CDR2 (germline): SGHDT, YYEEEE. Trimming took 5 bases from V and 3 from J; bases not matched to a gene: 5. For the CDR3, the DNA is TGTGCCAGCAGACCGGGACAGGGCGACTATGGCTACACCTTC. It yields the protein CASRPGQGDYGYTF. Combining the CDR3 with reference TRBV5-6 and TRBJ1-2 gives the whole variable domain DAGVTQSPTHLIKTRGQQVTLRCSPKSGHDTVSWYQQALGQGPQFIFQYYEEEERQRGNFPDRFSGHQFPNYSSELNVNALLLGDSALYLCASRPGQGDYGYTFGSGTRLTVV.

The chain couples TRBV15 to TRBJ2-3, with D possibly being TRBD2 (5 bases). The CDR3 runs to 16 residues. V was pared by 0 bases and J by 3 bases, with 13 bases between. Germline-derived CDR1 and CDR2 are LNHNV and YYDKDF (reference sequence). In DNA form, the CDR3 reads TGTGCCACCAGCAGAGATGGAGTGGAGCGGACAGATACGCAGTATTTT. Protein: CATSRDGVERTDTQYF.

The chain's CDR3 is CASRPGSYNEQFF. CDR3 in DNA: TGTGCCAGTAGACCAGGGTCCTACAATGAGCAGTTCTTC. The genes are TRBV19 and TRBJ2-1; D is perhaps TRBD1 (5 bases). Between the trimmed V and J ends, which lost 6 bases and 1 base, there was a span of 7 bases. The CDR3 runs 13 residues. Germline assignment: CDR1 LNHDA and CDR2 SQIVND (reference sequence).

The chain has TRBV10-3 and TRBJ1-5, with 7 bases aligning to TRBD1. V dropped 6 bases and J dropped 4; count of bases not matched to a gene: 6. The CDR3 consists of 14 residues. Germline V gene sequence: CDR1 ENHRY, CDR2 SYGVKD. Written as DNA, the CDR3 is TGTGCCATCAGAGGAGACAGGGCTAATCAGCCCCAGCATTTT. This translates into CAIRGDRANQPQHF.

This chain connects TRBV4-3 to TRBJ2-7, with 11 bases identical to TRBD2. Trimming at V came to 3 bases and at J to 2 bases, leaving 3 bases not matched to a gene. This CDR3 has 15 amino acids. Germline values: CDR1 LGHNA, CDR2 YSLEER. The CDR3 sequence is CASSQVSGGAYEQYF. The CDR3 DNA reads as TGCGCCAGCAGCCAGGTTAGCGGGGGGGCCTACGAGCAGTACTTC.

This clone was picked up one time. V is TRBV7-3 and J is TRBJ2-2; D possibly corresponds to TRBD2 (6 bases). From germline, CDR1 is SGHTA and CDR2 FQGTGA. This CDR3 is 15 amino acids long. V shed 5 bases and J shed 2 bases, with 12 bases lying between them. The DNA of the CDR3 is TGTGCCAGCAGCCCGACGGGGGTTAACACCGGGGAGCTGTTTTTT. Residues: CASSPTGVNTGELFF.

This chain uses TRBV28 with TRBJ1-1; tentatively, D is TRBD1 (5 bases). V was shortened by 5 bases and J by 4 bases, with 17 bases between the two germline ends. The CDR3 has 15 residues. The germline gives CDR1 MDHEN, CDR2 SYDVKM. The CDR3 reads CASSPRVGTITEAFF. CDR3 in DNA: TGTGCCAGCAGTCCCCGCGTAGGGACTATCACTGAAGCTTTCTTT. Full variable domain (outside the CDR3, taken from reference TRBV28 and TRBJ1-1): DVKVTQSSRYLVKRTGEKVFLECVQDMDHENMFWYRQDPGLGLRLIYFSYDVKMKEKGDIPEGYSVSREKKERFSLILESASTNQTSMYLCASSPRVGTITEAFFGQGTRLTVV.

This clone is a singleton in its sample. V is TRBV11-1 and J is TRBJ2-5, with 8 bases identical to TRBD1. The CDR3 consists of 15 residues. Germline loops: CDR1 SGHAT, CDR2 FQDESV (reference sequence). Trimming at V came to 8 bases and at J to 5 bases, leaving 13 bases not matched to a gene. The CDR3 coding sequence is TGTGCCAGCTTCGAGGGGACAGGAAGGTCGGAGACCCAGTACTTC. It encodes CASFEGTGRSETQYF.